The 25 T cell receptor beta chains below come from one sample, sequenced in a study of blood T cell repertoires in COVID-19. Sequencing used immunoSEQ multiplex PCR; TCRdb keeps in-frame clones, though not all of them. Seen here are around 230,000 clones, 83% observed once, and the top ten hold 2.5% to 3%. Sequencing was carried out using peripheral blood. Receptor source: a woman in her seventies with active or convalescent COVID-19.

V usage is TRBV10-3 and J usage is TRBJ1-4; TRBD1 aligns across 10 bases. Germline lookup yields CDR1 ENHRY and CDR2 SYGVKD. V lost 6 bases to trimming and J lost 8 bases; unmatched junction nucleotides: 9. The CDR3 contains 15 residues. The CDR3, as DNA: TGTGCCATCAGCCGGGGGGCGACAGGGGGCGAAAAACTGTTTTTT. Protein product: CAISRGATGGEKLFF.

V usage is TRBV7-9 and J usage is TRBJ2-6; TRBD2 matches 9 bases. This CDR3 is 18 amino acids long. V trimming: 1 base; J trimming: 0 bases; junction bases outside the gene matches: 4. CDR1 is SEHNR, CDR2 FQNEAQ, per germline (reference sequence). CDR3 protein: CASSLVWTSDSGANVLTF. The CDR3 region has the DNA TGTGCCAGCAGCTTAGTATGGACTAGCGACTCTGGGGCCAACGTCCTGACTTTC.

This clone has a single count. J is TRBJ2-7 and V is TRBV11-3; the D gene is possibly TRBD2 (7 bases). The CDR3 sequence is 15 residues long. The V end lost 3 bases, the J end lost 0 bases, and 12 bases lay between the germline ends. Germline V gene data show CDR1 as SGHNT and CDR2 as YENEEA. The CDR3 sequence: CASSFGGGPSYEQYF. CDR3 in DNA: TGTGCCAGCAGCTTTGGCGGGGGCCCCTCCTACGAGCAGTACTTC.

This chain joins TRBV5-5 and TRBJ1-2, with TRBD1 identical over 12 bases. The trim removed 1 base at V and 5 bases at J, leaving 9 bases unmatched. The CDR3 loop spans 17 amino acids. Germline V gene data show CDR1 as SGHKS and CDR2 as YYEKEE (reference sequence). CDR3 nucleotides: TGTGCCAGCAGCTTGATGGGACAGGGGGCGATTAGTTATGGCTACACCTTC. The encoded protein is CASSLMGQGAISYGYTF.

This clone was detected only once. CDR3 bases: TGTGCCAGCAAAGTACAGATGAACACTGAAGCTTTCTTT. Translation gives CASKVQMNTEAFF. This rearrangement joins TRBV6-5 to TRBJ1-1; D gene uncertain. This CDR3 comprises 13 residues. Germline CDR1 reads MNHEY; CDR2 reads SVGAGI. Between the trimmed V and J ends, which lost 7 bases and 0 bases, there was a span of 9 bases.

This chain joins TRBV12-3 or TRBV12-4 and TRBJ1-2, with D perhaps TRBD1 (5 bases). Trimming shortened V by 1 base and J by 4 bases, and 7 bases separated the two germline ends. The CDR3 totals 13 residues. The CDR3 loop is CASSLGQSYGYTF. CDR3 DNA sequence: TGTGCCAGCAGTTTAGGACAGAGCTATGGCTACACCTTC.

V usage is TRBV12-3 or TRBV12-4 and J usage is TRBJ1-2; D is uncertain. Trimming cost V 3 bases and J 4 bases, with 6 bases left between them. CDR3 length: 12 amino acids. In DNA, the CDR3 is TGTGCCAGCAGTTTCGAGGTCTATGGCTACACCTTC. Its translation is CASSFEVYGYTF.

This sequence joins TRBV11-2 and TRBJ1-4; D is unresolved. V lost 1 base and J lost 4, with 4 bases in between. CDR3 length equals 13 residues. In germline, CDR1 is SGHAT, CDR2 FQNNGV. This chain's CDR3 is CASSLAVNEKLFF. As DNA, the CDR3 is TGTGCCAGCAGCTTAGCGGTTAATGAAAAACTGTTTTTT.

The chain couples TRBV7-2 to TRBJ1-1, with D perhaps matching TRBD1 (6 bases). V dropped 2 bases and J dropped 8 bases, with 12 bases sitting between them. The CDR3 loop spans 13 amino acids. Germline lookup yields CDR1 SGHTA and CDR2 FQGNSA. In DNA form, the CDR3 reads TGTGCCAGCAGCTTAATCGGCGACAGGGAAGCTTTCTTT. Amino acids: CASSLIGDREAFF. Looking up the rest from reference TRBV7-2 and TRBJ1-1 gives the full variable domain: GAGVSQSPSNKVTEKGKDVELRCDPISGHTALYWYRQSLGQGLEFLIYFQGNSAPDKSGLPSDRFSAERTGGSVSTLTIQRTQQEDSAVYLCASSLIGDREAFFGQGTRLTVV.

V and J are TRBV12-5 and TRBJ1-4; D is possibly TRBD1 (6 bases). Trimming shortened V by 6 bases and J by 4 bases, and 18 bases separated the two germline ends. This CDR3 is 16 amino acids long. The germline V gene encodes CDR1 LGHNT and CDR2 FRNRAP. CDR3 sequence: CASGSLDSVNNEKLFF. CDR3 sequence (DNA): TGTGCTAGTGGCTCCTTGGACAGCGTTAATAATGAAAAACTGTTTTTT.

V usage is TRBV18 and J usage is TRBJ2-1; tentatively, D is TRBD2 (6 bases). Trimming left V 3 bases short and J 9 bases short, with 9 bases between. The CDR3 is made up of 12 amino acids. CDR1 is KGHSH, CDR2 LQKENI, per germline. The CDR3 DNA reads TGTGCCAGCTCACCGGGGGGTGGTGAGCAGTTCTTC. Protein product: CASSPGGGEQFF.

This chain joins TRBV27 and TRBJ2-1; no clear D. This CDR3 region has 12 residues. The V gene lost 5 bases and the J gene lost 4 bases, with 6 bases spanning the gap. Looked up from germline, CDR1 is MNHEY and CDR2 is SMNVEV (reference sequence). The CDR3: CASSGQYNEQFF. The CDR3 nucleotides read TGTGCCAGCAGTGGGCAGTACAATGAGCAGTTCTTC.

CDR3 DNA: TGTGCCAGCAGAAGCTATCAGGGGAATGAAAAACTGTTTTTT. It translates to CASRSYQGNEKLFF. The J gene is TRBJ1-4, the V gene TRBV2, with D possibly matching TRBD1 (6 bases). The V gene's germline CDR1 is SNHLY and CDR2 FYNNEI. V was shortened by 6 bases and J by 5 bases, with 13 bases between the two germline ends. This CDR3 is 14 amino acids long.

This sequence joins TRBV19 and TRBJ2-7, with TRBD1 identical over 11 bases. J lost 3 bases, V lost 7 bases, and 5 bases had no gene match. Germline V gives CDR1 LNHDA, CDR2 SQIVND (reference sequence). The CDR3 totals 14 residues. The CDR3 DNA sequence: TGTGCCAGTACCCTCGGGACAGGGGGCTACGAGCAGTACTTC. Its translation is CASTLGTGGYEQYF.

This sequence joins TRBV9 and TRBJ1-2, with TRBD1 as a possible D gene (6 bases). Trimming took off 0 bases at V and 7 bases at J, with 19 bases between the two ends. This CDR3 has 16 residues. Germline V gene data show CDR1 as SGDLS and CDR2 as YYNGEE. CDR3 residues: CASSVVGHRGYAGYTF. The CDR3 DNA reads TGTGCCAGCAGCGTAGTGGGACATAGGGGGTACGCTGGCTACACCTTC. The variable domain in full, completed from reference TRBV9 and TRBJ1-2, reads DSGVTQTPKHLITATGQRVTLRCSPRSGDLSVYWYQQSLDQGLQFLIQYYNGEERAKGNILERFSAQQFPDLHSELNLSSLELGDSALYFCASSVVGHRGYAGYTFGSGTRLTVV.

This sequence joins TRBV9 and TRBJ1-1, with D perhaps TRBD1 (6 bases). This CDR3 is 14 amino acids long. Trimming left V 0 bases short and J 1 base short, with 7 bases between. Germline V gives CDR1 SGDLS, CDR2 YYNGEE. The CDR3 region is CASSVAGQNTEAFF. For the CDR3, the DNA is TGTGCCAGCAGCGTAGCGGGACAGAACACTGAAGCTTTCTTT.

J is TRBJ2-6 and V is TRBV6-1; TRBD1 is a possible D gene (6 bases). The CDR3 length is 14 residues. V gave up 3 bases and J gave up 4 bases, with 7 bases separating them. CDR1 and CDR2 (germline): MNHNS, SASEGT. The CDR3 here is CASSEQGGANVLTF. The CDR3 nucleotides are TGTGCCAGCAGTGAGCAGGGGGGGGCCAACGTCCTGACTTTC.

V gene TRBV10-2 combines with J gene TRBJ1-2; D perhaps matches TRBD1 (5 bases). The ends were cut back, 8 bases at V and 2 bases at J, with 15 bases in the middle. Per germline, CDR1 WSHSY and CDR2 SAAADI. CDR3 length: 14 residues. CDR3 loop: CASGGEGRNYGYTF. The CDR3 DNA sequence: TGCGCCAGCGGGGGGGAGGGGAGGAACTATGGCTACACCTTC.

The chain recombines TRBV5-1 with TRBJ2-1; 7 bases match TRBD1. The germline gives CDR1 SGHRS, CDR2 YFSETQ. CDR3 length: 15 residues. V lost 8 bases, J lost 8 bases, and 16 bases stayed unmatched. The CDR3 DNA reads TGCGCCAGTTATCAGGGCAGGGGGTTGTTCGATGAGCAGTTCTTC. Protein product: CASYQGRGLFDEQFF.

The gene calls are TRBV7-8 and TRBJ2-2; TRBD2 matches at 11 bases. CDR1 SGHVS and CDR2 FQNEAQ come from the germline V gene. The J segment lost 0 bases and the V segment lost 2 bases, leaving 2 bases of the junction unmatched. This CDR3 region has 17 residues. In nucleotides, the CDR3 is TGTGCCAGCAGCTTACTAGCGGGAGGTGCGAACACCGGGGAGCTGTTTTTT. This codes for CASSLLAGGANTGELFF.

The rearrangement joins TRBV4-2 to TRBJ1-5; D ambiguous. CDR1 is LGHNA and CDR2 is YNFKEQ in the germline V gene. V lost 0 bases to trimming and J lost 2 bases, with 11 bases between them. The CDR3 runs 16 residues. The CDR3 DNA sequence: TGTGCCAGCAGCCAAGATTTGGGAGTAGGCAATCAGCCCCAGCATTTT. Protein product: CASSQDLGVGNQPQHF.

The V gene is TRBV11-1, the J gene TRBJ2-5; D is perhaps TRBD2 (6 bases). Germline V CDR1 and CDR2: SGHAT, FQDESV (reference sequence). V was pared by 0 bases and J by 5 bases, with 10 bases between. This CDR3 is 14 amino acids long. CDR3 DNA sequence: TGTGCCAGCAGCTTAGCATGGAGGGAGGAGACCCAGTACTTC. This encodes CASSLAWREETQYF.

This clone has only one observation. V gene TRBV9 combines with J gene TRBJ1-1; D call uncertain. Per germline, CDR1 SGDLS and CDR2 YYNGEE. CDR3 length: 14 residues. V lost 4 bases to trimming and J lost 3 bases, with 13 bases between them. The DNA for the CDR3 is TGTGCCAGCAGCACCCGACGTACAGACACTGAAGCTTTCTTT. Translating gives CASSTRRTDTEAFF.

The rearrangement joins TRBV7-9 to TRBJ2-7, with a possible D match to TRBD1 (6 bases). Trimming cost V 5 bases and J 1 base, with 15 bases left between them. Germline V gene data show CDR1 as SEHNR and CDR2 as FQNEAQ (reference sequence). The CDR3 has 15 amino acids. This CDR3 is CASSHRQDLSYEQYF. The CDR3 nucleotides read TGTGCCAGCAGCCACAGACAGGACCTTTCCTACGAGCAGTACTTC.

V usage is TRBV2 and J usage is TRBJ1-1; D is possibly TRBD1 (5 bases). Germline V gives CDR1 SNHLY, CDR2 FYNNEI. V lost 0 bases and J lost 4, with 9 bases in between. The CDR3 is 14 residues long. The CDR3: CASSEARGGTEAFF. The CDR3 bases are TGTGCCAGCAGTGAAGCGCGGGGGGGCACTGAAGCTTTCTTT.